This T cell receptor (beta chain) was captured by sequencing in a study of shared clonotypes between healthy human individuals. The study, taken as a whole, reports: What rarefaction showed was incomplete sorted-subset sequencing despite large depth. Larger estimated richness was generally recorded for naive subsets relative to memory subsets. Several donors held approximately 5% of naive CD4 clonotypes in common.

Of note for this clone: Its target is not known.

Clones were sequenced by immunoSEQ multiplex PCR, and TCRdb holds only the in-frame ones, with some missing. The sample holds under 2.5 million clones, 80% to 95% seen once. V gave up 4 bases and J gave up 5 bases, with 19 bases separating them. Germline V lookup: CDR1 SQVTM, CDR2 ANQGSEA. The CDR3 runs to 15 residues. V and J are TRBV29-1 and TRBJ2-3; tentatively, D is TRBD2 (6 bases). The sample was naive CD4+ T cells from PBMCs. Specified subset: CD45RA+ positively selected. The sequence came from a man younger than 30 in good health. Some clones in this sample may be carry-over from other donors' samples. The chain's CDR3 is CSVVTSGLEGDTQYF. The CDR3 bases are TGCAGCGTTGTTACGAGCGGGTTAGAAGGAGATACGCAGTATTTT.